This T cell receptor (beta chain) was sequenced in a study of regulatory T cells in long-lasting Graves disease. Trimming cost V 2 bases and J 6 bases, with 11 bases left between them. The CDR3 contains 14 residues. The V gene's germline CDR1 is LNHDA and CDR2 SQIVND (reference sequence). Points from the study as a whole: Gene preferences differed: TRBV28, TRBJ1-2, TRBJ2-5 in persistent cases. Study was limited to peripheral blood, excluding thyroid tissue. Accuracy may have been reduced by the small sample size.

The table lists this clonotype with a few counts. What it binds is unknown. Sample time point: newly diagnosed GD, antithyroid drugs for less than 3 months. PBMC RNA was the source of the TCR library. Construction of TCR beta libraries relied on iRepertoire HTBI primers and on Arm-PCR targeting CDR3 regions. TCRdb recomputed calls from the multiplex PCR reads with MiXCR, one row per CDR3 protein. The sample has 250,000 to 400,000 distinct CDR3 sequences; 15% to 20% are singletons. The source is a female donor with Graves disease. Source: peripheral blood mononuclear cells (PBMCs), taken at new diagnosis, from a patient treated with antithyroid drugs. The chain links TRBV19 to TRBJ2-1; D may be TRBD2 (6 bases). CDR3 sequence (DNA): TGTGCCAGTAGTATAACCGGGAGCCTCAATGAGCAGTTCTTC. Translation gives CASSITGSLNEQFF.